Below are 30 T cell receptor beta chains sequenced from a single sample in a study of OX40 agonist ivuxolimab in advanced cancers. Assay: immunoSEQ multiplex PCR; the TCRdb copy retains only in-frame clones and omits some. The sample yields about 77,000 clones, 65% to 90% seen once. The sample here was CD4+ or CD8+ T cells sorted from blood, taken in a trial of the OX40 agonist ivuxolimab. These receptors all come from an adult with an advanced solid tumor such as melanoma, head and neck, liver or kidney cancer.

This rearrangement joins TRBV4-3 to TRBJ1-2; D might be TRBD1 (6 bases). This CDR3 has 15 amino acids. Trimming left V 0 bases short and J 3 bases short, with 11 bases between. Per germline, CDR1 LGHNA and CDR2 YSLEER. This CDR3 reads CASSQEFGGHYGYTF. The CDR3 DNA follows: TGCGCCAGCAGCCAAGAATTCGGGGGCCACTATGGCTACACCTTC.

The chain combines TRBV5-4 with TRBJ2-2; no firm D call. Germline CDR1 reads SGHNT; CDR2 reads YYREEE (reference sequence). The CDR3 has 14 amino acids. The ends were cut back, 0 bases at V and 8 bases at J, with 11 bases in the middle. The CDR3 here is CASSLAVPTGELFF. The CDR3, as DNA: TGTGCCAGCAGCTTGGCGGTCCCGACTGGGGAGCTGTTTTTT. Full variable domain (outside the CDR3, taken from reference TRBV5-4 and TRBJ2-2): ETGVTQSPTHLIKTRGQQVTLRCSSQSGHNTVSWYQQALGQGPQFIFQYYREEENGRGNFPPRFSGLQFPNYSSELNVNALELDDSALYLCASSLAVPTGELFFGEGSRLTVL.

This clone came up once. The chain is built from TRBV21-1 and TRBJ2-7; the DNA was not compared with TRBD2, the D call given in the table. TRBV21-1 is recorded as a pseudogene. The CDR3 contains 17 residues. The CDR3 DNA follows: TGTGCCAGCAGCCCCACTAGCGGGGAGGAGAAGTCCTACGAGCAGTACTTC. Residues: CASSPTSGEEKSYEQYF.

The chain combines TRBV5-4 with TRBJ2-1; D uncertain. V shed 4 bases and J shed 10 bases, with 12 bases lying between them. In germline, CDR1 is SGHNT, CDR2 YYREEE (reference sequence). The CDR3 totals 12 residues. The DNA of the CDR3 is TGTGCCAGCAGCCCGAGGCAAGGGGAGCAGTTCTTC. Residues: CASSPRQGEQFF.

To note about this clone: At one of its ends the junction is not consistent with the germline gene, which may arise from a read error. This chain joins TRBV6-6 and TRBJ1-5, with unresolved D. Germline loops: CDR1 MNHNY, CDR2 SVGAGI (reference sequence). The CDR3 consists of 16 residues. The CDR3 is CASSYSSSLSTQPQHF. CDR3 in DNA: TGTGCCAGCAGTTACTCCTCCAGTCTGAGCACTCAGCCCCAGCATTTT.

The V call is TRBV23-1, the J call TRBJ1-5; D is undetermined. TRBV23-1 is noted as an ORF with a role that remains uncertain. V was clipped by 9 bases and J by 5 bases, with 5 bases between them. The CDR3 loop spans 10 amino acids. CDR3 region: CARNYQPQHF. DNA of the CDR3: TGCGCCAGAAACTATCAGCCCCAGCATTTT.

This clone was detected only once. The chain uses TRBV2 and TRBJ2-2; no firm D call. This CDR3 contains 16 residues. CDR1 is SNHLY and CDR2 is FYNNEI in the germline V gene. V lost 1 base to trimming and J lost 0 bases, with 9 bases between them. CDR3: CASSEVGLTNTGELFF. The CDR3 DNA sequence: TGTGCCAGCAGTGAAGTGGGGTTAACGAACACCGGGGAGCTGTTTTTT.

This chain connects TRBV9 to TRBJ1-2; D is possibly TRBD1 (5 bases). CDR1 and CDR2 from the germline V gene are SGDLS and YYNGEE. V lost 0 bases to trimming and J lost 2 bases, with 5 bases between them. The CDR3 totals 13 residues. The CDR3 loop is CASSVGGNYGYTF. Here the CDR3 DNA reads TGTGCCAGCAGCGTAGGGGGGAACTATGGCTACACCTTC. The complete variable domain, with remaining parts taken from reference TRBV9 and TRBJ1-2, reads DSGVTQTPKHLITATGQRVTLRCSPRSGDLSVYWYQQSLDQGLQFLIQYYNGEERAKGNILERFSAQQFPDLHSELNLSSLELGDSALYFCASSVGGNYGYTFGSGTRLTVV.

The chain carries TRBV6-1 and TRBJ1-6; D is undetermined. CDR1 and CDR2 (germline): MNHNS, SASEGT. Trimming removed 7 bases at V and 7 bases at J, with 8 bases between. The CDR3 consists of 12 residues. The DNA of the CDR3 is TGTGCCAGCACGATTCTAAATTCACCCCTCCACTTT. Translated: CASTILNSPLHF.

The chain uses TRBV7-2 and TRBJ2-7; D may be TRBD2 (6 bases). The germline V and J ends were trimmed by 4 bases and 3 bases, with 16 bases remaining between them. Germline CDR1 reads SGHTA; CDR2 reads FQGNSA. This CDR3 spans 15 amino acids. The CDR3 here is CASSYNAGGVYEQYF. In DNA form, the CDR3 reads TGTGCCAGCAGCTATAACGCCGGAGGGGTCTACGAGCAGTACTTC.

This rearrangement joins TRBV30 to TRBJ1-2; no reliable D call. V dropped 3 bases and J dropped 4 bases, with 15 bases sitting between them. Germline CDR1 is GTSNPN and CDR2 is SVGIG (reference sequence). There are 14 residues in the CDR3. CDR3: CAWRADGERYGYTF. The CDR3 coding sequence is TGTGCCTGGAGGGCCGACGGGGAGCGCTATGGCTACACCTTC.

This clone was seen more than once but under ten times. The same CDR3 is also encoded by other DNA sequences in this sample. The V call is TRBV4-3, the J call TRBJ1-2; unclear D gene. The germline V gene has CDR1 LGHNA and CDR2 YSLEER. The CDR3 runs to 13 residues. The V end lost 1 base, the J end lost 2 bases, and 5 bases lay between the germline ends. The DNA for the CDR3 is TGCGCCAGCAGCCAAGGAGGGAACTATGGCTACACCTTC. This translates into CASSQGGNYGYTF.

This chain links TRBV7-8 with TRBJ2-1, with 11 nucleotides matching TRBD2. The CDR3 runs 15 residues. Germline-derived CDR1 and CDR2 are SGHVS and FQNEAQ. Trimming removed 4 bases from V and 3 bases from J; junction bases left unmatched: 2. As DNA, the CDR3 is TGTGCCAGCAGCTACGGACTAGCGGGCTACAATGAGCAGTTCTTC. It yields the protein CASSYGLAGYNEQFF. Drawing the rest from reference TRBV7-8 and TRBJ2-1, the complete variable domain is GAGVSQSPRYKVAKRGQDVALRCDPISGHVSLFWYQQALGQGPEFLTYFQNEAQLDKSGLPSDRFFAERPEGSVSTLKIQRTQQEDSAVYLCASSYGLAGYNEQFFGPGTRLTVL.

This chain connects TRBV14 to TRBJ2-1; the match to TRBD2 covers 9 bases. The CDR3 sequence is 18 residues long. The V segment lost 2 bases and the J segment 6 bases; nucleotides outside the gene matches: 14. Germline values: CDR1 SGHDN, CDR2 FVKESK. Here the CDR3 DNA reads TGTGCCAGCAGCCAAATGGGACTAGCTTCCCTAGGGGGCAATGAGCAGTTCTTC. Protein: CASSQMGLASLGGNEQFF. The variable domain in full, completed from reference TRBV14 and TRBJ2-1, reads EAGVTQFPSHSVIEKGQTVTLRCDPISGHDNLYWYRRVMGKEIKFLLHFVKESKQDESGMPNNRFLAERTGGTYSTLKVQPAELEDSGVYFCASSQMGLASLGGNEQFFGPGTRLTVL.

V gene TRBV5-1 combines with J gene TRBJ1-5; D might be TRBD1 (6 bases). Trimming left V 5 bases short and J 4 bases short, with 19 bases between. The CDR3 length is 16 residues. Germline CDR1 is SGHRS and CDR2 is YFSETQ. CDR3 coding DNA: TGCGCCAGCAGTCCATGGGCCGCAGGGGAGAATCAGCCCCAGCATTTT. As protein: CASSPWAAGENQPQHF.

The chain recombines TRBV5-1 with TRBJ1-6; 8 nucleotides agree with TRBD1. The CDR3 loop spans 17 amino acids. Germline loops: CDR1 SGHRS, CDR2 YFSETQ. J gave up 0 bases and V 4 bases, and 6 bases lay outside the gene matches. The DNA of the CDR3 is TGCGCCAGCAGCGCGACAGGGGCGAGCTCCTATAATTCACCCCTCCACTTT. This encodes CASSATGASSYNSPLHF.

This clone is labeled medium-sized. This chain joins TRBV7-2 and TRBJ2-3; 8 bases line up with TRBD2. V lost 4 bases and J lost 5; bases outside the gene matches: 8. The CDR3 sequence is 15 residues long. Germline V gene sequence: CDR1 SGHTA, CDR2 FQGNSA. The CDR3 loop reads CASSWSGGEGDTQYF. DNA of the CDR3: TGTGCCAGCAGCTGGAGCGGGGGAGAAGGAGATACGCAGTATTTT.

In its sample, this clone was seen once. The chain has TRBV15 and TRBJ2-2; D is ambiguous. Per germline, CDR1 LNHNV and CDR2 YYDKDF (reference sequence). The CDR3 has 16 residues. The V end was cut by 0 bases, the J end by 0 bases, with 8 bases between. CDR3 in amino acids: CATSREYSSNTGELFF. CDR3 nucleotides: TGTGCCACCAGCAGAGAGTACAGCTCGAACACCGGGGAGCTGTTTTTT.

This clone has a single count. CDR3 amino acids: CASSQGTSGRKGTGELFF. In nucleotides, the CDR3 is TGTGCCAGCAGCCAAGGGACTAGCGGGAGGAAAGGCACCGGGGAGCTGTTTTTT. V gene TRBV14 combines with J gene TRBJ2-2; TRBD2 matches at 14 bases. The CDR3 is 18 amino acids. V lost 1 base and J lost 4; bases outside the gene matches: 5. CDR1 is SGHDN, CDR2 FVKESK, per germline.

The genes are TRBV15 and TRBJ2-6; D possibly matches TRBD1 or TRBD2 (5 bases each). CDR3 length: 19 amino acids. Trimming removed 0 bases at V and 0 bases at J, with 15 bases between. Per germline, CDR1 LNHNV and CDR2 YYDKDF (reference sequence). The CDR3 nucleotides are TGTGCCACCAGCAGAGATAGGGGACGGGGATACTCTGGGGCCAACGTCCTGACTTTC. As protein: CATSRDRGRGYSGANVLTF.

The chain combines TRBV9 with TRBJ2-3, with 15 nucleotides matching TRBD2. Germline V lookup: CDR1 SGDLS, CDR2 YYNGEE. The ends lost 4 bases at V and 5 bases at J; junction bases unmatched: 5. The CDR3 covers 16 residues. CDR3 loop: CASSLGLAGGIDTQYF. As DNA, the CDR3 is TGTGCCAGCAGCCTCGGACTAGCGGGAGGGATAGATACGCAGTATTTT.

This chain joins TRBV10-1 and TRBJ2-3; no clear D. This CDR3 contains 14 residues. The V end lost 8 bases, the J end lost 2 bases, and 14 bases lay between the germline ends. Germline CDR1 and CDR2: WNHNN and SYGVQD (reference sequence). CDR3 region: CASSFLEDTDTQYF. The CDR3 bases are TGCGCCAGCTCCTTCCTAGAGGACACAGATACGCAGTATTTT.

V usage is TRBV2 and J usage is TRBJ2-1; D ambiguous. The germline gives CDR1 SNHLY, CDR2 FYNNEI. The CDR3 extends over 13 amino acids. V lost 4 bases and J 6 bases, leaving 10 bases between the germline ends. In DNA, the CDR3 is TGTGCCAGCAGTGGGGGTTTGGCCAATGAGCAGTTCTTC. Translated, it gives CASSGGLANEQFF.

This clone was seen only a few times. The chain is built from TRBV18 and TRBJ2-3; D is ambiguous. CDR1 and CDR2 from the germline V gene are KGHSH and LQKENI. Trimming removed 3 bases from V and 10 bases from J, with 14 bases in between. The CDR3 is made up of 13 amino acids. In nucleotides, the CDR3 is TGTGCCAGCTCACCTTCTGATGGGGTTGCGCAGTATTTT. Translated, it gives CASSPSDGVAQYF.

The count of this clone is one. V is TRBV9 and J is TRBJ2-3; 12 nucleotides line up with TRBD2. With 0 bases clipped from V and 0 bases from J, the junction kept 11 bases outside the gene matches. Looked up from germline, CDR1 is SGDLS and CDR2 is YYNGEE. The CDR3 has 20 amino acids. Here the CDR3 reads CASSVAGGTSGLKSTDTQYF. The CDR3 bases are TGTGCCAGCAGCGTAGCCGGGGGGACTAGCGGGCTTAAAAGCACAGATACGCAGTATTTT.

The J gene is TRBJ2-2, the V gene TRBV28, with D possibly being TRBD1 (6 bases). Germline V gene sequence: CDR1 MDHEN, CDR2 SYDVKM. The V end was cut by 7 bases, the J end by 1 base, with 19 bases between. CDR3 size: 17 residues. CDR3 nucleotide sequence: TGTGCCAGCAAAAGAATCGGGCGGACAGTGAACACCGGGGAGCTGTTTTTT. Protein: CASKRIGRTVNTGELFF.

This rearrangement joins TRBV11-2 to TRBJ2-4, with TRBD1 as a possible D gene (5 bases). Deletions cut 7 bases from V and 5 bases from J, with 9 bases between. The CDR3 length is 12 residues. Germline assignment: CDR1 SGHAT and CDR2 FQNNGV. This CDR3 is CASTPTENIQYF. CDR3 nucleotides: TGTGCCAGCACCCCGACAGAAAACATTCAGTACTTC.

The chain is built from TRBV28 and TRBJ2-4; D is uncertain. V lost 2 bases to trimming and J lost 0 bases, with 8 bases between them. Germline CDR1 MDHEN, CDR2 SYDVKM. The CDR3 contains 15 residues. DNA of the CDR3: TGTGCCAGCAGTTTAGCTACAGCAGCCAAAAACATTCAGTACTTC. It encodes CASSLATAAKNIQYF. Using reference TRBV28 and TRBJ2-4 for the parts outside the CDR3, the full variable domain is DVKVTQSSRYLVKRTGEKVFLECVQDMDHENMFWYRQDPGLGLRLIYFSYDVKMKEKGDIPEGYSVSREKKERFSLILESASTNQTSMYLCASSLATAAKNIQYFGAGTRLSVL.

The V and J genes are TRBV5-1 and TRBJ1-4; no definite D call. The CDR3 is 14 residues long. Germline V gene data show CDR1 as SGHRS and CDR2 as YFSETQ. The germline V and J ends were trimmed by 1 base and 6 bases, with 10 bases remaining between them. The CDR3 DNA follows: TGCGCCAGCAGCTTGAGGGCGAGCGATGAAAAACTGTTTTTT. Amino acids: CASSLRASDEKLFF.

This chain connects TRBV28 to TRBJ1-4, with 9 bases aligning to TRBD1. This CDR3 contains 17 residues. V lost 6 bases to trimming and J lost 5 bases; unmatched junction nucleotides: 13. The germline gives CDR1 MDHEN, CDR2 SYDVKM. The CDR3 region has the DNA TGTGCCAGCAGACTCCGGGAACAGACAGGGGGGAATGAAAAACTGTTTTTT. Amino acids: CASRLREQTGGNEKLFF.